This section outlines one T cell receptor (beta chain) sequence together with its context. The sample comes from a study of blood T cell repertoires in COVID-19. Study-wide context: Collection of acute and convalescent COVID-19 samples took place in the United States, Italy and Spain. T cells, B-cell-depleted T cells, or PBMCs supplied cDNA or gDNA.

Per the germline V gene, CDR1 is SGHDT and CDR2 is YYEEEE. This CDR3 region has 16 residues. Trimming removed 4 bases from V and 4 bases from J, with 18 bases in between. Method: immunoSEQ multiplex PCR; TCRdb's copy keeps in-frame clones and lacks some. This table has under 100,000 clones, 87% appearing once. This chain uses TRBV5-6 with TRBJ2-1, with D tentatively TRBD2 (6 bases). The sequence derives from a human donor in a cohort sampled during active COVID-19. Input material: peripheral blood. CDR3 in DNA: TGTGCCAGCAGCCCATTATCAGGCGGGATTTACAATGAGCAGTTCTTC. This encodes CASSPLSGGIYNEQFF.